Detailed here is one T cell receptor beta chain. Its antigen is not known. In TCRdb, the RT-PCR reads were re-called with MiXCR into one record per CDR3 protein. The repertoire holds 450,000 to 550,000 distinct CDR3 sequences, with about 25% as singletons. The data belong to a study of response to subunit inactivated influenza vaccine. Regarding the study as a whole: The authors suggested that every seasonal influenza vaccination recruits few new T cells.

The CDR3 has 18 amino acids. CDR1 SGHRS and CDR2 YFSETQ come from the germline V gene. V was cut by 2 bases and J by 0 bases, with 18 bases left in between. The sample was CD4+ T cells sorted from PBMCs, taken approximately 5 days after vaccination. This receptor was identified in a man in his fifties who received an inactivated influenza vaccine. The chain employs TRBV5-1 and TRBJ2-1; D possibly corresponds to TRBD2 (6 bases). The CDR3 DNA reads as TGCGCCAGCAGCTTAATTTTAGGGAGGAGGAGCTCCTACAATGAGCAGTTCTTC. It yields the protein CASSLILGRRSSYNEQFF. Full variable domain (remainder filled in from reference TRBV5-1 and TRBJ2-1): KAGVTQTPRYLIKTRGQQVTLSCSPISGHRSVSWYQQTPGQGLQFLFEYFSETQRNKGNFPGRFSGRQFSNSRSEMNVSTLELGDSALYLCASSLILGRRSSYNEQFFGPGTRLTVL.